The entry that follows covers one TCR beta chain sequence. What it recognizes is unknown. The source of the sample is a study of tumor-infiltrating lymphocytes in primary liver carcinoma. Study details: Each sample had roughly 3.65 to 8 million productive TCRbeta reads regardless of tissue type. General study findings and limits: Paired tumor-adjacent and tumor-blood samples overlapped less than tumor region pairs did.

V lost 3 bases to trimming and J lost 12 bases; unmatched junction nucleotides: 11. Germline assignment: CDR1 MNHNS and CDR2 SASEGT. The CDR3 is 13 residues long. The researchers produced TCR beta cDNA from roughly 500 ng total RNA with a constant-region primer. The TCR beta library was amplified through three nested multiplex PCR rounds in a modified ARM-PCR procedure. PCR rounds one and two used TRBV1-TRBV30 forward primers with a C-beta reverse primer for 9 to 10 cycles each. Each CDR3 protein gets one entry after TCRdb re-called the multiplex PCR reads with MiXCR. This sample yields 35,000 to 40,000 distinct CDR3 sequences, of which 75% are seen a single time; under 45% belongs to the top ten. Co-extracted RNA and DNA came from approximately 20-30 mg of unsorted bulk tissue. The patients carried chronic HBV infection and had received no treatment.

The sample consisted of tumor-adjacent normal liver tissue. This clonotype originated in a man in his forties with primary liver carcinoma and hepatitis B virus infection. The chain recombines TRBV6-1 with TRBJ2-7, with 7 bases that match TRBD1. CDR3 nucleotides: TGTGCCAGCAGTGACGGGGACAGAGCCGAACGGTACTTC. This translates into CASSDGDRAERYF.